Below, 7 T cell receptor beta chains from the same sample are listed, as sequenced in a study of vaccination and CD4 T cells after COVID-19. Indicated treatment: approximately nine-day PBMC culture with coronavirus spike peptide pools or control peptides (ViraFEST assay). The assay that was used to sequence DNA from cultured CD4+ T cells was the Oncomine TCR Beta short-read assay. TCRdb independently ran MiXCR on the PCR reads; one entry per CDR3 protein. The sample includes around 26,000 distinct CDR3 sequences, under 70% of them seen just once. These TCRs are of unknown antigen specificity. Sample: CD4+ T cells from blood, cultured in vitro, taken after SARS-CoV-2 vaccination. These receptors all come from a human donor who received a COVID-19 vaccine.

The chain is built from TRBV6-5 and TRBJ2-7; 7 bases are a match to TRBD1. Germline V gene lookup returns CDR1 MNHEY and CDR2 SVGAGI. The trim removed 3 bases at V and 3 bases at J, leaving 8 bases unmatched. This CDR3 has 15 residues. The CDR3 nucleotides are TGTGCCAGCAGTTATTTTGGGACAGCGGACTACGAGCAGTACTTC. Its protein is CASSYFGTADYEQYF.

CDR3 amino acids: CASRLDRENTEAFF. The CDR3 region has the DNA TGTGCCAGTAGATTGGACAGGGAGAACACTGAAGCTTTCTTT. The chain is built from TRBV19 and TRBJ1-1; 8 bases align to TRBD1. Looked up from germline, CDR1 is LNHDA and CDR2 is SQIVND (reference sequence). Trimming at V came to 6 bases and at J to 1 base, leaving 4 bases not matched to a gene. The CDR3 runs to 14 residues.

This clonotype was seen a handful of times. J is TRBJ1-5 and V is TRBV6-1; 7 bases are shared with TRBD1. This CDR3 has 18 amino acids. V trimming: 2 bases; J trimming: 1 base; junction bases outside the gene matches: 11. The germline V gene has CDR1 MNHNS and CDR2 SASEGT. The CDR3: CASSEWDSFIISNQPQHF. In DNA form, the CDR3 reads TGTGCCAGCAGTGAATGGGACAGCTTTATTATAAGCAATCAGCCCCAGCATTTT.

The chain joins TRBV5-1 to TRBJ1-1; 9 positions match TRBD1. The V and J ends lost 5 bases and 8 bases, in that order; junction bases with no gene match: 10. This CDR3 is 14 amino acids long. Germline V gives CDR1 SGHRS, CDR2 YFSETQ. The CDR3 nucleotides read TGCGCCAGCAGATCCGGGACAGGGAATTTGGAAGCTTTCTTT. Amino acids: CASRSGTGNLEAFF. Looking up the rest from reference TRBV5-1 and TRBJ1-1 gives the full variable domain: KAGVTQTPRYLIKTRGQQVTLSCSPISGHRSVSWYQQTPGQGLQFLFEYFSETQRNKGNFPGRFSGRQFSNSRSEMNVSTLELGDSALYLCASRSGTGNLEAFFGQGTRLTVV.

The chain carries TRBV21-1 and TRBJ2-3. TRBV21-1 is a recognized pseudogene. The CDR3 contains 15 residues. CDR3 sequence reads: CASSKTNGGTDTQYF. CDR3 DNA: TGTGCCAGCAGCAAAACGAACGGGGGCACAGATACGCAGTATTTT.

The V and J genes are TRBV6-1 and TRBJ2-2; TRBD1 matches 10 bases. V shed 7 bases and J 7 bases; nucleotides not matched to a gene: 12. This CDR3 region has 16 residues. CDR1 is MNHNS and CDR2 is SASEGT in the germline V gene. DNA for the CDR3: TGTGCCAGCATTCCTATTGGGACAGGGGATGTCGGGGAGCTGTTTTTT. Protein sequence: CASIPIGTGDVGELFF.

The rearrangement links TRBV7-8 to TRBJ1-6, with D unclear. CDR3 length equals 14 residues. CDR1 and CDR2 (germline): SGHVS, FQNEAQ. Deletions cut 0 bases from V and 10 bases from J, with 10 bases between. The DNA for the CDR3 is TGTGCCAGCAGCTTAGCAGGGAGCGGCTCACCCCTCCACTTT. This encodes CASSLAGSGSPLHF.